This T cell receptor (beta chain) was sequenced for a study of T cell changes during pregnancy in multiple sclerosis (dated 2019 in TCRdb). Regarding the research as a whole: The study examined how the T cell repertoire changed over the course of pregnancy in women with multiple sclerosis.

With respect to this clone: It has no known antigen specificity. Per-base qualities were not stored, and no clone one base away is much larger.

Per the germline V gene (reference sequence), LNHNV is the CDR1 and YYDKDF is the CDR2. Counted from cysteine to phenylalanine, this CDR3 has 15 amino acids. The CDR3 DNA has 45 bases and is translated from base 1. V and J lose 3 bases and 1 base, and a span of 13 bases separates them. Library preparation employed the immunoSEQ multiplex PCR assay. TCRdb holds this immuneACCESS table with in-frame rearrangements only. Some clones are missing; in checked studies, unresolved V genes explain under half, and the rest has no known cause. The sample contains 20,000 to 25,000 clones, 91% of them found a single time. 0.5% to 0.8% of the sample is in the top ten clones.

This specimen was CD4+ T cells from peripheral blood mononuclear cells, taken after pregnancy. The clonotype was recovered from a female donor in good health, enrolled as a control in a pregnancy study. Recombination connected TRBV15 to TRBJ2-7; TRBD2 is perhaps the D gene, given 5 matching bases. The DNA sequence is as follows: TGTGCCACCAGCAGTGGAGGACTGATTTCCTACGAGCAGTACTTC. This codes for CATSSGGLISYEQYF.